The TCR beta chain under discussion was sequenced for a study of shared clonotypes between healthy human individuals. Generated by immunoSEQ multiplex PCR, the TCRdb table keeps only in-frame clones and is missing some. Of fewer than 3 million clones in the sample, about 90% were seen once. To note about this clone: The antigen remains undetermined.

The CDR3 runs 14 residues. Trimming stripped 2 bases from V and 1 base from J, with 5 bases between. In germline, CDR1 is SGHVS, CDR2 FQNEAQ. Points from the study as a whole: In a few donors, about 5% of naive CD4 clonotypes appeared in common.

The sequenced sample consisted of naive CD4+ T cells from PBMCs. Described subset: CD45RA+ positively selected. The source of this sequence is a man between 18 and 29 years old in good health. Some clones in this sample may be carry-over from other donors' samples. V and J are TRBV7-8 and TRBJ2-2; D is uncertain. DNA of the CDR3: TGTGCCAGCAGCTTAATTAGGAACACCGGGGAGCTGTTTTTT. As protein: CASSLIRNTGELFF.